The 12 T cell receptor beta chains reported below all come from one sample, sequenced in a study of blood T cell repertoires in COVID-19. Repertoires were generated with immunoSEQ multiplex PCR, while TCRdb's copy carries only in-frame clones and drops some. The repertoire holds about 250,000 clones, with more than 70% as singletons. The sequenced sample consisted of peripheral blood. The source of these receptors is a man aged 40-55 years with active or convalescent COVID-19.

The chain carries TRBV25-1 and TRBJ1-2; 7 positions agree with TRBD1. The CDR3 consists of 14 residues. The germline CDR1 and CDR2 sequences are MGHDK and SYGVNS. Unmatched junction bases numbered 15, after V lost 3 bases and J lost 14 bases. CDR3 in amino acids: CASSDVWTGNMRTF. DNA for the CDR3: TGTGCCAGCAGTGATGTATGGACAGGAAACATGAGGACCTTC.

The chain uses TRBV7-9 and TRBJ2-5, with TRBD1 matching 9 bases. J was trimmed by 5 bases and V by 7 bases; bases with no gene match: 2. Germline V gene sequence: CDR1 SEHNR, CDR2 FQNEAQ (reference sequence). CDR3 length: 12 residues. This CDR3 reads CASNRGLETQYF. CDR3 DNA sequence: TGTGCCAGCAACAGGGGGCTGGAGACCCAGTACTTC.

The sample holds one count of this clone. This rearrangement joins TRBV2 to TRBJ2-5; the match to TRBD2 covers 12 bases. V shed 6 bases, J shed 5 bases, and the junction held 10 bases outside the gene matches. The CDR3 spans 16 residues. The germline gives CDR1 SNHLY, CDR2 FYNNEI. The CDR3 loop reads CASRARLAGARETQYF. The CDR3 DNA is TGTGCCAGCAGAGCCCGACTAGCGGGGGCCAGGGAGACCCAGTACTTC. The whole variable domain, filled in from reference TRBV2 and TRBJ2-5, reads EPEVTQTPSHQVTQMGQEVILRCVPISNHLYFYWYRQILGQKVEFLVSFYNNEISEKSEIFDDQFSVERPDGSNFTLKIRSTKLEDSAMYFCASRARLAGARETQYFGPGTRLLVL.

The chain combines TRBV5-1 with TRBJ2-1; 7 bases agree with TRBD2. Germline CDR1 reads SGHRS; CDR2 reads YFSETQ. V gave up 5 bases and J gave up 7 bases; unmatched junction bases: 12. CDR3 length: 15 amino acids. CDR3 DNA sequence: TGCGCCAGCAGGGGGGAGGGGACGACGGGTAATGAGCAGTTCTTC. This translates into CASRGEGTTGNEQFF.

This chain uses TRBV6-5 with TRBJ1-5; D ambiguous. This CDR3 is built from 14 residues. CDR1 is MNHEY and CDR2 is SVGAGI in the germline V gene. Deletions cut 8 bases from V and 1 base from J, with 12 bases between. CDR3 region: CASRLTESNQPQHF. CDR3 DNA: TGTGCCAGCCGTCTTACAGAGAGCAATCAGCCCCAGCATTTT.

The chain employs TRBV5-6 and TRBJ1-2, with 11 bases identical to TRBD1. The CDR3 is 17 residues long. Trimming at V came to 0 bases and at J to 0 bases, leaving 4 bases not matched to a gene. Germline values: CDR1 SGHDT, CDR2 YYEEEE. The CDR3 protein is CASSLGGTGGANYGYTF. CDR3 in DNA: TGTGCCAGCAGCTTGGGCGGGACAGGGGGAGCTAACTATGGCTACACCTTC.

DNA of the CDR3: TGTGCCAGCAAAGCGGAGGGAGGCACAGATACGCAGTATTTT. The encoded protein is CASKAEGGTDTQYF. This chain links TRBV28 with TRBJ2-3; the D gene is possibly TRBD2 (6 bases). V lost 7 bases and J lost 1, with 12 bases in between. This CDR3 is built from 14 residues. CDR1 is MDHEN and CDR2 is SYDVKM in the germline V gene. The entire variable domain, with the rest obtained from reference TRBV28 and TRBJ2-3, is as follows: DVKVTQSSRYLVKRTGEKVFLECVQDMDHENMFWYRQDPGLGLRLIYFSYDVKMKEKGDIPEGYSVSREKKERFSLILESASTNQTSMYLCASKAEGGTDTQYFGPGTRLTVL.

The V and J genes are TRBV9 and TRBJ2-3, with TRBD2 matching over 7 bases. Trimming took 3 bases from V and 8 from J; bases not matched to a gene: 6. The CDR3 is 13 residues long. Germline CDR1 reads SGDLS; CDR2 reads YYNGEE. CDR3 loop: CASSGTASGTQYF. DNA for the CDR3: TGTGCCAGCAGCGGTACAGCTAGCGGTACGCAGTATTTT.

This rearrangement joins TRBV6-2 or TRBV6-3 to TRBJ1-1; TRBD1 aligns across 9 bases. Germline V gives CDR1 MNHEY, CDR2 SVGEGT. The CDR3 is 15 residues long. The V and J ends lost 3 bases and 5 bases, in that order; junction bases with no gene match: 7. The CDR3 DNA reads as TGTGCCAGCAGTTATGCAGGGACAGGGTTTACTGAAGCTTTCTTT. Protein: CASSYAGTGFTEAFF.

The chain couples TRBV24-1 to TRBJ1-5; D is unclear. Germline V gene sequence: CDR1 KGHDR, CDR2 SFDVKD. V was shortened by 3 bases and J by 11 bases, with 13 bases between the two germline ends. The CDR3 sequence is 13 residues long. Written as DNA, the CDR3 is TGTGCCACCAGTGATCCCCCAGATTCAGCCCAGCATTTT. As protein: CATSDPPDSAQHF.

The V and J genes are TRBV2 and TRBJ1-1; 7 nucleotides agree with TRBD1. This CDR3 spans 14 amino acids. V lost 5 bases to trimming and J lost 5 bases; unmatched junction nucleotides: 8. CDR1 SNHLY and CDR2 FYNNEI come from the germline V gene. DNA for the CDR3: TGTGCCAGCAGTTACAGGGGCGCTAATACTGAAGCTTTCTTT. As protein: CASSYRGANTEAFF.

V is TRBV3-1 (or the pseudogene TRBV3-2) and J is TRBJ1-4; D uncertain. Germline CDR1 is LGHDT and CDR2 is YNNKEL (reference sequence). This CDR3 spans 15 amino acids. Deletions cut 4 bases from V and 8 bases from J, with 17 bases between. Written as DNA, the CDR3 is TGTGCCAGCAGCCCTCGCGCTTTTTCGCGGGAAAAACTGTTTTTT. It translates to CASSPRAFSREKLFF.